Following are 28 T cell receptor beta chains from one sample sequenced in a study of CD8+ T cells in alopecia areata (dated by TCRdb to the late 2010s). Receptor amplification or capture employed the immunoSEQ multiplex PCR assay. For TCR sequencing, RNA was extracted from every sample and reverse transcribed into cDNA to serve as template. TCRdb took this table from immuneACCESS and kept in-frame rearrangements with V and J called. Such tables lack part of the clones; where checked against another copy, unresolved V genes explain under half of the gap, and the rest is unexplained. The sample profile shows 100,000 to 150,000 clones; approximately 49% of them were found once. Jointly, the top ten make up about 17% of the sample. The time point label for this specimen denotes: baseline before oral tofacitinib. The sequencing here drew on CD8+ T cells sorted from blood, taken at week 0. The receptor set was obtained from a human donor with alopecia areata.

The CDR3 is CASSLGTAEGETQYF. The CDR3 nucleotides are TGCGCCAGCAGCTTGGGGACCGCGGAGGGGGAGACCCAGTACTTC. The chain links TRBV5-1 to TRBJ2-5; tentative D call: TRBD2 (6 bases). The CDR3 totals 15 residues. V lost 0 bases, J lost 5 bases, and 14 bases lay in between. From germline, CDR1 is SGHRS and CDR2 YFSETQ.

In its sample, this clone was seen a few times. V usage is TRBV5-1 and J usage is TRBJ2-4; 7 nucleotides match TRBD1. Germline lookup yields CDR1 SGHRS and CDR2 YFSETQ. The CDR3 spans 14 residues. V shed 3 bases and J 3 bases; nucleotides not matched to a gene: 3. The CDR3 sequence: CASSSTGSKNIQYF. Written as DNA, the CDR3 is TGCGCCAGCAGCTCGACAGGGAGCAAAAACATTCAGTACTTC.

V is TRBV30 and J is TRBJ1-3, with D possibly TRBD1 on 5 matching bases. Germline assignment: CDR1 GTSNPN and CDR2 SVGIG (reference sequence). The CDR3 consists of 13 residues. V shed 4 bases and J shed 2 bases, with 9 bases lying between them. The CDR3 spells CAWNEGTGNTIYF. The DNA for the CDR3 is TGTGCCTGGAACGAGGGGACTGGAAACACCATATATTTT.

The V and J genes are TRBV29-1 and TRBJ1-1; D is ambiguous. This CDR3 is built from 16 residues. The germline V and J ends were trimmed by 5 bases and 0 bases, with 19 bases remaining between them. The V gene's germline CDR1 is SQVTM and CDR2 ANQGSEA. In DNA form, the CDR3 reads TGCAGCGTTCCCCCTGCGACGGATTCGGTGAACACTGAAGCTTTCTTT. Translated, it gives CSVPPATDSVNTEAFF.

This clone was seen a few times. This chain uses TRBV6-1 with TRBJ2-2; 7 bases match TRBD1. V was clipped by 5 bases and J by 6 bases; unmatched bases: 9. The germline V gene encodes CDR1 MNHNS and CDR2 SASEGT. This CDR3 spans 15 amino acids. CDR3 nucleotides: TGTGCCAGCAGTTCGGGGCAGGGGGATTCCGGGGAGCTGTTTTTT. Translated, it gives CASSSGQGDSGELFF.

This chain links TRBV5-1 with TRBJ2-7; D call uncertain. Germline CDR1 is SGHRS and CDR2 is YFSETQ. V was cut by 0 bases and J by 3 bases, with 13 bases left in between. The CDR3 is 15 amino acids. DNA for the CDR3: TGCGCCAGCAGCTTGGCCGTTCAGGTCGGCTACGAGCAGTACTTC. Its protein is CASSLAVQVGYEQYF.

The genes are TRBV27 and TRBJ2-7, with D perhaps TRBD1 or TRBD2 (5 bases each). Germline loops: CDR1 MNHEY, CDR2 SMNVEV (reference sequence). V was trimmed by 5 bases and J by 4 bases, leaving 18 bases between them. The CDR3 has 15 amino acids. The CDR3: CASSPPGTPPYEQYF. The CDR3 DNA reads as TGTGCCAGCAGTCCACCCGGGACCCCCCCTTACGAGCAGTACTTC.

The chain employs TRBV7-3 and TRBJ1-1; D perhaps matches TRBD1 (5 bases). Germline loops: CDR1 SGHTA, CDR2 FQGTGA. The V gene lost 4 bases and the J gene lost 9 bases, with 18 bases spanning the gap. CDR3 size: 14 residues. The CDR3 sequence: CASSSVAGDGQAFF. CDR3 nucleotide sequence: TGTGCCAGCAGCTCCGTAGCCGGGGACGGACAAGCTTTCTTT.

V usage is TRBV7-9 and J usage is TRBJ1-2; D may be TRBD1 (5 bases). The CDR3 has 15 residues. The V end lost 5 bases, the J end lost 8 bases, and 21 bases lay between the germline ends. Germline assignment: CDR1 SEHNR and CDR2 FQNEAQ (reference sequence). The CDR3 DNA follows: TGTGCCAGCAGCAAATCCGGGACTAACAACTGGGGCTACACCTTC. It is translated as CASSKSGTNNWGYTF. Combining the CDR3 with reference TRBV7-9 and TRBJ1-2 gives the whole variable domain DTGVSQNPRHKITKRGQNVTFRCDPISEHNRLYWYRQTLGQGPEFLTYFQNEAQLEKSRLLSDRFSAERPKGSFSTLEIQRTEQGDSAMYLCASSKSGTNNWGYTFGSGTRLTVV.

The gene calls are TRBV30 and TRBJ2-2; no clear D gene. Trimming removed 4 bases from V and 8 bases from J, with 8 bases in between. Germline lookup yields CDR1 GTSNPN and CDR2 SVGIG (reference sequence). This CDR3 has 11 residues. CDR3 sequence: CAWTLGGELFF. DNA of the CDR3: TGTGCCTGGACTCTGGGGGGGGAGCTGTTTTTT.

The sample holds a few counts of this clone. V usage is TRBV30 and J usage is TRBJ2-7; D is unclear. The germline V gene has CDR1 GTSNPN and CDR2 SVGIG (reference sequence). This CDR3 contains 12 residues. V dropped 0 bases and J dropped 2 bases, with 5 bases sitting between them. CDR3 nucleotide sequence: TGTGCCTGGAGTGTAAGCGCCTACGAGCAGTACTTC. Protein: CAWSVSAYEQYF.

The genes are TRBV4-2 and TRBJ1-1; 7 nucleotides line up with TRBD1. The CDR3 runs 14 residues. CDR1 LGHNA and CDR2 YNFKEQ come from the germline V gene. J gave up 2 bases and V 4 bases, and 4 bases lay outside the gene matches. The CDR3 region has the DNA TGTGCCAGCAGCCCGGACAGGTCCAACACTGAAGCTTTCTTT. It specifies CASSPDRSNTEAFF.

This clone was counted only a few times. The V gene is TRBV5-5, the J gene TRBJ2-3; 8 bases agree with TRBD2. CDR3 length equals 15 residues. Looked up from germline, CDR1 is SGHKS and CDR2 is YYEKEE (reference sequence). Germline trimming cut 6 bases from V and 1 base from J; bases unmatched to any gene: 7. The CDR3 loop reads CASILYGGGTDTQYF. The CDR3 coding sequence is TGTGCCAGCATCTTATACGGGGGGGGCACAGATACGCAGTATTTT.

The V call is TRBV27, the J call TRBJ2-7, with D perhaps matching TRBD1 or TRBD2 (5 bases each). The CDR3 spans 16 residues. The V gene's germline CDR1 is MNHEY and CDR2 SMNVEV (reference sequence). V was clipped by 5 bases and J by 3 bases, with 20 bases between them. CDR3 sequence: CASSPSLGDGDYEQYF. CDR3 DNA sequence: TGTGCCAGCAGTCCCTCCCTGGGGGACGGAGACTACGAGCAGTACTTC.

This clone was counted between two and nine times. The rearrangement links TRBV4-1 to TRBJ2-5; 9 positions match TRBD1. Trimming removed 0 bases from V and 0 bases from J; junction bases left unmatched: 11. The germline CDR1 and CDR2 sequences are MGHRA and YSYEKL. The CDR3 has 19 amino acids. CDR3 nucleotide sequence: TGCGCCAGCAGCCAAGATCCCGGGACAGGGAACGAGTACCAAGAGACCCAGTACTTC. Residues: CASSQDPGTGNEYQETQYF.

This chain uses TRBV6-5 with TRBJ2-2, with D possibly called TRBD1 or TRBD2 (5 bases each). CDR1 MNHEY and CDR2 SVGAGI come from the germline V gene. Trimming pared 4 bases from V and 2 bases from J, leaving 14 bases between. The CDR3 consists of 16 residues. The CDR3 spells CASSSLEGLNTGELFF. CDR3 in DNA: TGTGCCAGCAGTTCACTTGAGGGGCTCAACACCGGGGAGCTGTTTTTT.

There are a few counts of this clone. V gene TRBV5-1 combines with J gene TRBJ2-3; 8 nucleotides line up with TRBD2. With V trimmed by 7 bases and J by 1 base, 5 bases remained unmatched. This CDR3 region has 14 residues. The germline CDR1 and CDR2 sequences are SGHRS and YFSETQ. The CDR3 protein is CASELSGGTDTQYF. In nucleotides, the CDR3 is TGCGCCAGCGAACTTAGCGGGGGCACAGATACGCAGTATTTT.

The chain employs TRBV11-2 and TRBJ2-7, with D possibly TRBD2 on 6 matching bases. This CDR3 has 15 residues. Germline CDR1 is SGHAT and CDR2 is FQNNGV. Deletions cut 3 bases from V and 5 bases from J, with 17 bases between. CDR3 amino acids: CASSFHPGGGDEQYF. In DNA, the CDR3 is TGTGCCAGCAGCTTCCACCCAGGTGGCGGGGACGAGCAGTACTTC.

The V call is TRBV29-1, the J call TRBJ2-1; 7 bases line up with TRBD1. CDR3 size: 13 residues. The junction had 1 base not matched to a gene; V was cut back by 5 bases and J by 0 bases. Germline CDR1 is SQVTM and CDR2 is ANQGSEA. CDR3 bases: TGCAGCGTTTGGGACAGCTCCTACAATGAGCAGTTCTTC. Residues: CSVWDSSYNEQFF.

The rearrangement joins TRBV7-9 to TRBJ2-5; no reliable D call. The length of the CDR3 is 15 residues. V lost 5 bases to trimming and J lost 2 bases, with 15 bases between them. CDR1 SEHNR and CDR2 FQNEAQ come from the germline V gene (reference sequence). CDR3 in amino acids: CASSLGRLFQETQYF. In DNA, the CDR3 is TGTGCCAGCAGCCTCGGTAGGCTTTTTCAAGAGACCCAGTACTTC.

In its sample, this clone was seen a few times. The chain is built from TRBV7-8 and TRBJ2-7; D could derive from TRBD1 or TRBD2 (6 bases each). The CDR3 extends over 15 amino acids. Germline V CDR1 and CDR2: SGHVS, FQNEAQ. The germline V and J ends were trimmed by 2 bases and 6 bases, with 17 bases remaining between them. This chain's CDR3 is CASSLNGGDRAEQYF. CDR3 sequence (DNA): TGTGCCAGCAGCTTAAACGGGGGCGATCGGGCCGAGCAGTACTTC.

This clone turned up a few times. The rearrangement joins TRBV21-1 to TRBJ2-7. TRBV21-1 is given as a pseudogene. This CDR3 region has 16 residues. The chain's CDR3 is CASSKEGSLPSYEQYF. The CDR3 nucleotides are TGTGCCAGCAGCAAAGAAGGCAGCTTACCTTCCTACGAGCAGTACTTC.

Remarks on this clone: This sample also contains other DNA sequences that code for the same CDR3. DNA of the CDR3: TGCAGCGTACTAAGCTACGAGCAGTACTTC. Protein sequence: CSVLSYEQYF. This chain joins TRBV29-1 and TRBJ2-7; D gene uncertain. CDR3 length: 10 amino acids. Trimming took off 6 bases at V and 3 bases at J, with 6 bases between the two ends. The germline gives CDR1 SQVTM, CDR2 ANQGSEA.

This clone has a handful of counts. V is TRBV27 and J is TRBJ1-6; a possible D gene is TRBD1 (6 bases). The CDR3 sequence is 15 residues long. From germline, CDR1 is MNHEY and CDR2 SMNVEV (reference sequence). Trimming stripped 2 bases from V and 6 bases from J, with 11 bases between. DNA of the CDR3: TGTGCCAGCAGTTTAACGACAGGATTTAATTCACCCCTCCACTTT. The encoded protein is CASSLTTGFNSPLHF.

The chain uses TRBV5-4 and TRBJ2-7, with 7 bases identical to TRBD1. Germline V gives CDR1 SGHNT, CDR2 YYREEE (reference sequence). J lost 0 bases, V lost 4 bases, and 7 bases had no gene match. The CDR3 is 15 residues long. The CDR3 sequence: CASSPRQGSSYEQYF. CDR3 nucleotides: TGTGCCAGCAGCCCACGACAGGGTAGCTCCTACGAGCAGTACTTC.

The chain joins TRBV6-5 to TRBJ2-2; D might be TRBD1 or TRBD2, each matching 6 bases. The length of the CDR3 is 15 residues. Germline V gene lookup returns CDR1 MNHEY and CDR2 SVGAGI. Trimming removed 3 bases at V and 4 bases at J, with 12 bases between. The CDR3 sequence: CASSYGGPSTGELFF. CDR3 nucleotide sequence: TGTGCCAGCAGTTATGGGGGGCCGAGCACCGGGGAGCTGTTTTTT.

The chain employs TRBV5-6 and TRBJ2-5, with 8 positions matching TRBD1. The ends lost 2 bases at V and 3 bases at J; junction bases unmatched: 3. Germline V gene data show CDR1 as SGHDT and CDR2 as YYEEEE. This CDR3 has 14 amino acids. The CDR3 region has the DNA TGTGCCAGCAGCTTCGGACAGGGAGAAGAGACCCAGTACTTC. Protein product: CASSFGQGEETQYF.

The rearrangement uses TRBV6-1 and TRBJ1-2; 8 bases are shared with TRBD1. From germline, CDR1 is MNHNS and CDR2 SASEGT. The CDR3 consists of 16 residues. Unmatched junction bases numbered 10, after V lost 4 bases and J lost 3 bases. The CDR3 DNA reads as TGTGCCAGCAGTGCCACCCCGGACAGGGTCGACTATGGCTACACCTTC. Translated: CASSATPDRVDYGYTF.